This T cell receptor (beta chain) was sequenced during a study of blood T cell repertoires in COVID-19. Turning to the study itself: Italy, Spain and the United States were the sources of the convalescent and acute COVID-19 samples. T cells, B-cell-depleted T cells, or PBMCs supplied cDNA or gDNA.

In the original analysis: Reference gene primer amplification in the assay estimated nucleated cell counts. Data came from immunoSEQ multiplex PCR; TCRdb stores just in-frame clones and leaves some out. V and J calls and clone size are copied from that table; D and trimming were computed from the DNA. The sample comprises over 70,000 clones, around 85% of which are singletons, and approximately 5.5% rests with the top ten. The sequence derives from an elderly man with acute or convalescent COVID-19. Sequenced input: peripheral blood.

For the CDR3, the DNA is TGCGCCAGCAGCCACCCTATAGGGAGGGGCGAGCAGTACTTC. Translation: CASSHPIGRGEQYF. V gene TRBV4-1 combines with J gene TRBJ2-7; 7 bases line up with TRBD2. The V segment lost 3 bases and the J segment 6 bases; nucleotides outside the gene matches: 8. The germline V gene encodes CDR1 MGHRA and CDR2 YSYEKL. The CDR3 totals 14 residues.